The next 25 T cell receptor beta chains were all read from a single sample in a study of blood T cell repertoires in COVID-19. Assay used: immunoSEQ multiplex PCR; TCRdb lists only in-frame clones, some missing. This table has fewer than 250,000 clones, 80% to 90% appearing once. Sample: PBMCs or T cells enriched from blood (not recorded which). The receptors shown here come from a man between 45 and 60 years old who had been exposed to COVID-19.

This chain joins TRBV5-6 and TRBJ2-7; 13 bases are a match to TRBD2. V gave up 7 bases and J gave up 6 bases; unmatched junction bases: 13. The germline gives CDR1 SGHDT, CDR2 YYEEEE. The CDR3 is 16 residues long. The CDR3 DNA is TGTGCCAGCTTGGGACTAGCGGGAACCGGCCTCGCCGAGCAGTACGTC. Amino acids: CASLGLAGTGLAEQYV.

The rearrangement links TRBV18 to TRBJ2-3; no reliable D call. Germline V CDR1 and CDR2: KGHSH, LQKENI. CDR3 length equals 15 residues. Trimming stripped 1 base from V and 2 bases from J, with 10 bases between. CDR3 region: CASSPLRTYTDTQYF. CDR3 nucleotide sequence: TGTGCCAGCTCACCACTCCGTACATACACAGATACGCAGTATTTT.

The gene calls are TRBV19 and TRBJ2-5; tentative D call: TRBD2 (6 bases). This CDR3 comprises 15 residues. Germline CDR1 reads LNHDA; CDR2 reads SQIVND (reference sequence). Deletions cut 2 bases from V and 0 bases from J, with 10 bases between. CDR3 nucleotide sequence: TGTGCCAGTAGTATATGGGGAGGAGACCAAGAGACCCAGTACTTC. This codes for CASSIWGGDQETQYF.

The count of this clone is one. This sequence joins TRBV11-3 and TRBJ2-5, with 8 positions matching TRBD1. V lost 1 base and J lost 4; bases outside the gene matches: 17. Germline V gene sequence: CDR1 SGHNT, CDR2 YENEEA. The CDR3 runs 19 residues. CDR3 sequence: CASSLGPYAGQGARETQYF. DNA of the CDR3: TGTGCCAGCAGCTTAGGACCTTACGCGGGCCAGGGGGCAAGAGAGACCCAGTACTTC.

This sequence joins TRBV7-6 and TRBJ2-6, with TRBD2 identical over 8 bases. The CDR3 has 15 residues. J gave up 7 bases and V 2 bases, and 4 bases lay outside the gene matches. From germline, CDR1 is SGHVS and CDR2 FNYEAQ. The CDR3, as DNA: TGTGCCAGCAGCTTAAGAACTAGCGGAGCCAACGTCCTGACTTTC. Protein product: CASSLRTSGANVLTF.

The chain links TRBV5-1 to TRBJ1-1; D might be TRBD1 (5 bases). CDR3 length: 13 residues. Trimming shortened V by 2 bases and J by 2 bases, and 7 bases separated the two germline ends. Germline V CDR1 and CDR2: SGHRS, YFSETQ. The CDR3 DNA is TGCGCCAGCAGCTTTACAGGTAACACTGAAGCTTTCTTT. Protein: CASSFTGNTEAFF.

DNA of the CDR3: TGTGCCAGCAGCATCTACAGGGTTGGGGGCAATCAGCCCCAGCATTTT. The encoded protein is CASSIYRVGGNQPQHF. The V call is TRBV21-1, the J call TRBJ1-5; TRBD1, the D gene given by the table, was not confirmed from the DNA. TRBV21-1 is tagged as a pseudogene. The CDR3 loop spans 16 amino acids.

In this sample, this clone turned up a few times. The CDR3 spells CASSTRGSVYEQYF. The CDR3 DNA follows: TGTGCCAGCAGTACACGGGGATCAGTCTACGAGCAGTACTTC. This sequence joins TRBV2 and TRBJ2-7; D may be TRBD2 (5 bases). The V gene lost 5 bases and the J gene lost 3 bases, with 14 bases spanning the gap. CDR1 and CDR2 from the germline V gene are SNHLY and FYNNEI. The CDR3 contains 14 residues. The variable domain in full, completed from reference TRBV2 and TRBJ2-7, reads EPEVTQTPSHQVTQMGQEVILRCVPISNHLYFYWYRQILGQKVEFLVSFYNNEISEKSEIFDDQFSVERPDGSNFTLKIRSTKLEDSAMYFCASSTRGSVYEQYFGPGTRLTVT.

This chain connects TRBV5-1 to TRBJ2-5; 10 nucleotides agree with TRBD2. Germline-derived CDR1 and CDR2 are SGHRS and YFSETQ. CDR3 length equals 16 residues. The V gene end was trimmed by 4 bases and the J gene end by 3 bases; junction bases not matched to a gene: 9. In nucleotides, the CDR3 is TGCGCCAGCAGCAATTCGGCGAGCGGGGGGGAAGAGACCCAGTACTTC. Protein sequence: CASSNSASGGEETQYF.

This chain joins TRBV7-2 and TRBJ2-1; D is ambiguous. The V gene lost 5 bases and the J gene lost 6 bases, with 17 bases spanning the gap. This CDR3 is built from 15 residues. Per the germline V gene, CDR1 is SGHTA and CDR2 is FQGNSA. The CDR3 region has the DNA TGTGCCAGCAGCCCAACACGAACAGCCGGCAATGAGCAGTTCTTC. Translating it yields CASSPTRTAGNEQFF.

The rearrangement uses TRBV2 and TRBJ1-6; D unresolved. There are 14 residues in the CDR3. Germline V lookup: CDR1 SNHLY, CDR2 FYNNEI. V was shortened by 6 bases and J by 5 bases, with 11 bases between the two germline ends. CDR3 in DNA: TGTGCCAGCAGACTAGGACGGAATAATTCACCCCTCCACTTT. It translates to CASRLGRNNSPLHF.

J is TRBJ1-6 and V is TRBV6-1, with 8 bases matching TRBD1. The V gene's germline CDR1 is MNHNS and CDR2 SASEGT. J was trimmed by 2 bases and V by 1 base; bases with no gene match: 4. There are 17 residues in the CDR3. The CDR3 nucleotides read TGTGCCAGCAGTGAAGAAACCAGGGGGCCCTATAATTCACCCCTCCACTTT. It translates to CASSEETRGPYNSPLHF.

The rearrangement uses TRBV7-2 and TRBJ1-1; D might be TRBD1 (5 bases). V lost 0 bases and J lost 3, with 5 bases in between. The CDR3 has 13 residues. Germline V lookup: CDR1 SGHTA, CDR2 FQGNSA. DNA of the CDR3: TGTGCCAGCAGCTTAGCAGGGGACACTGAAGCTTTCTTT. Amino acids: CASSLAGDTEAFF.

This sequence joins TRBV5-8 and TRBJ1-2; no clear D. The length of the CDR3 is 13 residues. Deletions cut 1 base from V and 8 bases from J, with 12 bases between. The germline CDR1 and CDR2 sequences are SGHTS and YDEGEE. CDR3 sequence reads: CASSLKRAGGYTF. CDR3 bases: TGTGCCAGCAGCTTGAAACGGGCGGGAGGCTACACCTTC.

The genes are TRBV5-1 and TRBJ1-6, with 8 bases identical to TRBD1. V was clipped by 4 bases and J by 0 bases; unmatched bases: 6. This CDR3 contains 17 residues. Germline lookup yields CDR1 SGHRS and CDR2 YFSETQ. CDR3 sequence reads: CASSNPDRDSYNSPLHF. The CDR3 DNA reads TGCGCCAGCAGCAATCCGGACAGGGACTCCTATAATTCACCCCTCCACTTT.

The CDR3 spells CASSTKLGLPSSYEQYF. The CDR3 region has the DNA TGTGCCAGCAGCACAAAACTGGGACTTCCGAGCTCCTACGAGCAGTACTTC. V gene TRBV6-2 or TRBV6-3 combines with J gene TRBJ2-7; a possible D gene is TRBD2 (6 bases). The CDR3 covers 17 residues. In germline, CDR1 is MNHEY, CDR2 SVGEGT. V was pared by 6 bases and J by 0 bases, with 21 bases between.

V and J are TRBV5-1 and TRBJ2-5; the D is unclear. Germline loops: CDR1 SGHRS, CDR2 YFSETQ. This CDR3 has 14 residues. V was shortened by 1 base and J by 3 bases, with 10 bases between the two germline ends. The CDR3: CASSLPSVKETQYF. CDR3 DNA: TGCGCCAGCAGCTTGCCGTCGGTTAAAGAGACCCAGTACTTC.

The chain employs TRBV20-1 and TRBJ1-6; TRBD1 might be the D (5 bases). CDR1 is DFQATT, CDR2 SNEGSKA, per germline (reference sequence). The V end was cut by 5 bases, the J end by 1 base, with 21 bases between. This CDR3 region has 18 residues. The CDR3 spells CSARGTGGIRSYNSPLHF. The CDR3 DNA follows: TGCAGTGCTCGTGGCACAGGCGGAATTAGGTCCTATAATTCACCCCTCCACTTT.

The rearrangement joins TRBV7-9 to TRBJ2-5, with 10 bases aligning to TRBD2. J lost 4 bases, V lost 1 base, and 9 bases had no gene match. The V gene's germline CDR1 is SEHNR and CDR2 FQNEAQ (reference sequence). The CDR3 contains 17 residues. The CDR3 DNA follows: TGTGCCAGCAGCTTAGGTCGGACTAGCGGAGCCCCAGAGACCCAGTACTTC. Its protein product is CASSLGRTSGAPETQYF.

CDR3 coding DNA: TGTGCCAGCAGCTTATATCGGGACTTCTCCTATAATTCACCCCTCCACTTT. This sequence encodes CASSLYRDFSYNSPLHF. The J gene is TRBJ1-6, the V gene TRBV11-2; possible D gene TRBD1, 5 bases. Germline values: CDR1 SGHAT, CDR2 FQNNGV. The CDR3 consists of 17 residues. Trimming cost V 2 bases and J 0 bases, with 11 bases left between them.

The rearrangement links TRBV18 to TRBJ2-7; D perhaps matches TRBD1 (6 bases). The CDR3 has 15 residues. CDR1 KGHSH and CDR2 LQKENI come from the germline V gene. V shed 3 bases and J shed 2 bases, with 14 bases lying between them. CDR3 sequence: CASSPSGRDTYEQYV. CDR3 nucleotide sequence: TGTGCCAGCTCACCCTCGGGACGGGACACCTACGAGCAGTACGTC.

V usage is TRBV28 and J usage is TRBJ2-1, with 9 positions matching TRBD2. The length of the CDR3 is 15 residues. Per germline, CDR1 MDHEN and CDR2 SYDVKM. Trimming cost V 7 bases and J 6 bases; bases outside gene matches: 10. This CDR3 reads CASTYSGSGGNEQFF. The CDR3 DNA is TGTGCCAGCACCTATAGCGGGAGCGGGGGCAATGAGCAGTTCTTC.

This rearrangement joins TRBV5-4 to TRBJ2-1, with 8 bases aligning to TRBD2. CDR3 length: 16 amino acids. From germline, CDR1 is SGHNT and CDR2 YYREEE (reference sequence). The ends lost 3 bases at V and 4 bases at J; junction bases unmatched: 9. In DNA form, the CDR3 reads TGTGCCAGCAGCTCCCCAGCGGGGGAGACATACAATGAGCAGTTCTTC. Protein sequence: CASSSPAGETYNEQFF.

This chain connects TRBV6-5 to TRBJ1-3; 8 bases are shared with TRBD1. Germline values: CDR1 MNHEY, CDR2 SVGAGI. There are 13 residues in the CDR3. V lost 5 bases to trimming and J lost 4 bases; unmatched junction nucleotides: 1. CDR3 loop: CASSRTGGNTIYF. Written as DNA, the CDR3 is TGTGCCAGCAGTCGGACAGGGGGAAACACCATATATTTT.

V usage is TRBV10-1 and J usage is TRBJ1-5; TRBD1 agrees at 9 bases. This CDR3 is 15 amino acids long. V trimming: 6 bases; J trimming: 6 bases; junction bases outside the gene matches: 9. CDR1 WNHNN and CDR2 SYGVQD come from the germline V gene (reference sequence). The CDR3 coding sequence is TGCGCCAGCAGCCAGGGGACAGGGTTTTGTCAGCCCCAGCATTTT. It translates to CASSQGTGFCQPQHF.